This TCR beta chain appears in the sequencing data of a study of tumor-infiltrating lymphocytes in primary liver carcinoma. Study-level points and caveats: Relative to tumor region pairs, the tumor-adjacent and tumor-blood pairs showed overlap that was lower.

Germline CDR1 is SGHAT and CDR2 is FQDESV (reference sequence). V was clipped by 8 bases and J by 2 bases, with 13 bases between them. The CDR3 spans 14 residues. Production of TCR beta cDNA used around 0.45 ug total RNA together with a constant-region primer. Three rounds of nested multiplex PCR with slightly modified ARM-PCR produced TCR beta libraries. Researchers ran the first two PCR rounds for roughly 10 cycles each with TRBV1-TRBV30 forward primers and a C-beta reverse primer. TCRdb reanalysed the multiplex PCR reads using MiXCR and keeps one entry per CDR3 protein. The table has some 120,000 distinct CDR3 sequences, roughly 69% seen once. Comments on this clonotype: Its specificity is unknown.

From 20-30 mg of unsorted bulk tissue, DNA and RNA were co-extracted together. Primary liver carcinoma in the patients was surgically resected. The sample consisted of liver tumor tissue from sampling region 1. Subset of the sample: tumor region T1, superior pole. This receptor was obtained from a woman aged 55 to 70 with primary liver carcinoma and hepatitis B virus infection. The chain is built from TRBV11-1 and TRBJ1-3; D remains unclear. The CDR3 DNA reads as TGTGCCAGCGGACCGAGGGAGCCTGGAAACACCATATATTTT. Protein: CASGPREPGNTIYF.